This record concerns one TCR beta chain sequence. These data belong to a study of blood T cell repertoires in COVID-19. In the study overall: Acute-phase and convalescent COVID-19 samples originated in the United States, Italy and Spain. The cDNA or gDNA used as material had been derived from T cells, B-cell-depleted T cells, or PBMCs.

TCRdb's table, derived via immunoSEQ multiplex PCR, lists solely in-frame clones and lacks some. The sample holds 200,000 to 250,000 clones; about 91% are singletons and the top ten take approximately 1.5%. CDR1 and CDR2 (germline): GTSNPN, SVGIG (reference sequence). Trimming pared 3 bases from V and 9 bases from J, leaving 14 bases between. This CDR3 region has 12 residues. This chain links TRBV30 with TRBJ1-1, with unresolved D. The receptor was derived from a young man with active or convalescent COVID-19. What was sequenced was peripheral blood. In nucleotides, the CDR3 is TGTGCCTGGAGAAGAGCCGAGGGCCAAGCTTTCTTT. Amino acids: CAWRRAEGQAFF. Using reference TRBV30 and TRBJ1-1 for the parts outside the CDR3, the full variable domain is SQTIHQWPATLVQPVGSPLSLECTVEGTSNPNLYWYRQAAGRGLQLLFYSVGIGQISSEVPQNLSASRPQDRQFILSSKKLLLSDSGFYLCAWRRAEGQAFFGQGTRLTVV.